This entry lists 23 T cell receptor beta chains sequenced from one sample in a study of blood T cell repertoires in COVID-19 (dated by TCRdb to about 2020). The method behind the library was the immunoSEQ multiplex PCR assay. TCRdb took this table from immuneACCESS and kept in-frame rearrangements with V and J called. Such tables lack part of the clones; where checked against another copy, unresolved V genes explain under half of the gap, and the rest is unexplained. In all, the sample holds about 100,000 clones, and about 90% of those were seen once. Around 20% of the sample goes to the ten largest clones. Sequencing used peripheral blood. Receptor source: a human donor in a cohort sampled during active COVID-19.

This clone appeared once. The chain recombines TRBV19 with TRBJ2-2; perhaps TRBD1 as D (6 bases). This CDR3 is 11 amino acids long. Trimming removed 11 bases at V and 6 bases at J, with 10 bases between. The germline V gene has CDR1 LNHDA and CDR2 SQIVND (reference sequence). The CDR3: CAGTRAGELFF. CDR3 sequence (DNA): TGTGCCGGGACACGGGCCGGGGAGCTGTTTTTT. The full variable domain, rest sourced from reference TRBV19 and TRBJ2-2, is DGGITQSPKYLFRKEGQNVTLSCEQNLNHDAMYWYRQDPGQGLRLIYYSQIVNDFQKGDIAEGYSVSREKKESFPLTVTSAQKNPTAFYLCAGTRAGELFFGEGSRLTVL.

J is TRBJ1-1 and V is TRBV28, with 9 bases lining up with TRBD1. The V gene end was trimmed by 3 bases and the J gene end by 0 bases; junction bases not matched to a gene: 17. CDR1 is MDHEN, CDR2 SYDVKM, per germline. The CDR3 totals 20 residues. The CDR3 coding sequence is TGTGCCAGCAGTTTGGGACCCAGTCCCGGGACAGGGTTCGTGAACACTGAAGCTTTCTTT. It specifies CASSLGPSPGTGFVNTEAFF.

This clone was counted only a few times. J is TRBJ2-7 and V is TRBV7-2, with 8 bases aligning to TRBD1. CDR3 length: 13 amino acids. V was pared by 5 bases and J by 7 bases, with 7 bases of the junction left unmatched. Per germline, CDR1 SGHTA and CDR2 FQGNSA. Here the CDR3 reads CASSAGQGREQYF. The CDR3 bases are TGTGCCAGCAGCGCCGGACAGGGAAGGGAGCAGTACTTC.

This rearrangement joins TRBV14 to TRBJ2-1, with 9 bases lining up with TRBD2. The germline gives CDR1 SGHDN, CDR2 FVKESK. Trimming took 4 bases from V and 0 from J; bases not matched to a gene: 1. CDR3 length: 15 amino acids. CDR3 in DNA: TGTGCCAGCAGCCTTAGCGGGAGCTCCTACAATGAGCAGTTCTTC. It yields the protein CASSLSGSSYNEQFF. Based on the CDR3 plus reference TRBV14 and TRBJ2-1, the full variable domain is EAGVTQFPSHSVIEKGQTVTLRCDPISGHDNLYWYRRVMGKEIKFLLHFVKESKQDESGMPNNRFLAERTGGTYSTLKVQPAELEDSGVYFCASSLSGSSYNEQFFGPGTRLTVL.

In this sample, this clone turned up once. The gene calls are TRBV12-3 or TRBV12-4 and TRBJ1-1; a possible D gene is TRBD1 (5 bases). The CDR3 spans 13 residues. V lost 6 bases to trimming and J lost 1 base, with 9 bases between them. The CDR3 sequence is CASSRAPNTEAFF. In DNA, the CDR3 is TGTGCCAGCAGCAGGGCGCCGAACACTGAAGCTTTCTTT.

V and J are TRBV27 and TRBJ1-5; D is possibly TRBD1 (5 bases). The V gene lost 6 bases and the J gene lost 2 bases, with 14 bases spanning the gap. CDR1 is MNHEY, CDR2 SMNVEV, per germline (reference sequence). CDR3 length: 15 amino acids. CDR3 bases: TGTGCCAGCAGAGAACGGGGGGGTCGCAATCAGCCCCAGCATTTT. It yields the protein CASRERGGRNQPQHF.

This clone was seen a single time. The chain uses TRBV6-5 and TRBJ1-4; D remains ambiguous. This CDR3 contains 15 residues. The ends were cut back, 2 bases at V and 5 bases at J, with 12 bases in the middle. In germline, CDR1 is MNHEY, CDR2 SVGAGI. The CDR3 spells CASSYVSAVNEKLFF. CDR3 in DNA: TGTGCCAGCAGTTACGTATCCGCAGTAAATGAAAAACTGTTTTTT.

The chain carries TRBV29-1 and TRBJ2-2; tentatively, D is TRBD2 (5 bases). Between the trimmed V and J ends, which lost 3 bases and 6 bases, there was a span of 11 bases. Germline lookup yields CDR1 SQVTM and CDR2 ANQGSEA. This CDR3 is 13 amino acids long. The CDR3 region is CSVDGGLAGELFF. DNA of the CDR3: TGCAGCGTTGATGGCGGGTTAGCCGGGGAGCTGTTTTTT.

This CDR3 reads CAINKEGYNEQFF. The CDR3 coding sequence is TGTGCCATCAACAAGGAGGGCTACAATGAGCAGTTCTTC. The chain combines TRBV10-3 with TRBJ2-1; weak D call: TRBD2 (6 bases). V lost 7 bases and J 3 bases, leaving 10 bases between the germline ends. CDR3 size: 13 residues. Germline lookup yields CDR1 ENHRY and CDR2 SYGVKD.

This chain uses TRBV5-1 with TRBJ2-2; tentatively, D is TRBD2 (6 bases). The germline V and J ends were trimmed by 0 bases and 7 bases, with 19 bases remaining between them. Germline V CDR1 and CDR2: SGHRS, YFSETQ. The CDR3 consists of 17 residues. For the CDR3, the DNA is TGCGCCAGCAGCTTGGCCGGAGGGACTGCGAGTATCGGGGAGCTGTTTTTT. Translation: CASSLAGGTASIGELFF.

The V call is TRBV2, the J call TRBJ1-6; D may be TRBD1 (6 bases). V lost 2 bases to trimming and J lost 14 bases, with 19 bases between them. The CDR3 totals 15 residues. Germline assignment: CDR1 SNHLY and CDR2 FYNNEI. The CDR3 is CASSERTLGGSTLHF. The CDR3 DNA reads as TGTGCCAGCAGTGAACGGACTTTAGGGGGTAGTACCCTCCACTTT. The full variable domain, rest sourced from reference TRBV2 and TRBJ1-6, is EPEVTQTPSHQVTQMGQEVILRCVPISNHLYFYWYRQILGQKVEFLVSFYNNEISEKSEIFDDQFSVERPDGSNFTLKIRSTKLEDSAMYFCASSERTLGGSTLHFGNGTRLTVT.

There are a few counts of this clone. CDR3 nucleotide sequence: TGTGCCAGCAGTTTATCGAAGCAGGGGGTCTATGGCTACACCTTC. This gives the protein CASSLSKQGVYGYTF. The chain combines TRBV27 with TRBJ1-2, with 7 bases identical to TRBD1. Germline CDR1 MNHEY, CDR2 SMNVEV (reference sequence). This CDR3 is 15 amino acids long. Trimming at V came to 0 bases and at J to 4 bases, leaving 5 bases not matched to a gene.

The chain links TRBV19 to TRBJ2-5, with 15 bases that match TRBD2. CDR1 and CDR2 from the germline V gene are LNHDA and SQIVND (reference sequence). The length of the CDR3 is 17 residues. The ends lost 5 bases at V and 8 bases at J; junction bases unmatched: 12. The CDR3 region is CASSAGLAGGPRLTQYF. The DNA of the CDR3 is TGTGCCAGTAGTGCGGGACTAGCGGGAGGCCCACGCTTAACCCAGTACTTC.

The chain recombines TRBV7-9 with TRBJ2-4, with TRBD1 matching over 12 bases. Germline V lookup: CDR1 SEHNR, CDR2 FQNEAQ (reference sequence). With V trimmed by 8 bases and J by 5 bases, 4 bases remained unmatched. CDR3 size: 14 residues. CDR3 sequence (DNA): TGTGCCAGCGGCGGGACAGGGGGCCAAAACATTCAGTACTTC. This encodes CASGGTGGQNIQYF.

The chain uses TRBV3-1 (or the pseudogene TRBV3-2) and TRBJ2-1, with 9 bases lining up with TRBD1. This CDR3 comprises 15 residues. Looked up from germline, CDR1 is LGHDT and CDR2 is YNNKEL (reference sequence). V gave up 1 base and J gave up 6 bases; unmatched junction bases: 4. This chain's CDR3 is CASSQGQGVVNEQFF. CDR3 nucleotides: TGTGCCAGCAGCCAAGGACAGGGGGTAGTCAATGAGCAGTTCTTC.

This chain links TRBV9 with TRBJ2-5; 7 bases are a match to TRBD1. This CDR3 comprises 14 residues. The germline gives CDR1 SGDLS, CDR2 YYNGEE. V gave up 4 bases and J gave up 4 bases; unmatched junction bases: 7. CDR3 sequence (DNA): TGTGCCAGCAGCCCACAGGGGACATCAGAGACCCAGTACTTC. The encoded protein is CASSPQGTSETQYF.

The chain joins TRBV10-1 to TRBJ2-7; TRBD1 matches at 7 bases. Germline trimming cut 8 bases from V and 5 bases from J; bases unmatched to any gene: 9. Per the germline V gene, CDR1 is WNHNN and CDR2 is SYGVQD (reference sequence). CDR3 length: 13 residues. The CDR3 DNA is TGCGCCAGCGGGGCAGGGGGATCCCACGAGCAGTACTTC. Amino acid sequence: CASGAGGSHEQYF.

The chain couples TRBV5-5 to TRBJ2-7, with 7 bases lining up with TRBD2. The CDR3 is made up of 15 amino acids. From germline, CDR1 is SGHKS and CDR2 YYEKEE (reference sequence). V dropped 4 bases and J dropped 6; count of bases not matched to a gene: 13. CDR3 coding DNA: TGTGCCAGCAGCCCCTCGGGGGGATATTCAGGCGAGCAGTACTTC. Translation gives CASSPSGGYSGEQYF.

V usage is TRBV3-1 (or the pseudogene TRBV3-2) and J usage is TRBJ2-7, with D uncertain. The germline V and J ends were trimmed by 3 bases and 0 bases, with 3 bases remaining between them. Germline CDR1 LGHDT, CDR2 YNNKEL (reference sequence). The CDR3 extends over 12 amino acids. The CDR3 DNA reads TGTGCCAGCAGCCATAACTCCTACGAGCAGTACTTC. As protein: CASSHNSYEQYF.

This chain connects TRBV28 to TRBJ2-3; TRBD2 agrees at 11 bases. The CDR3 is made up of 20 amino acids. Per germline, CDR1 MDHEN and CDR2 SYDVKM. V lost 3 bases and J lost 0; bases outside the gene matches: 14. CDR3 sequence: CASSFLGLAGGITSTDTQYF. DNA of the CDR3: TGTGCCAGCAGTTTTTTGGGTCTAGCGGGAGGTATTACTAGCACAGATACGCAGTATTTT.

V usage is TRBV29-1 and J usage is TRBJ2-3; no firm D call. The CDR3 covers 14 residues. The ends were cut back, 3 bases at V and 0 bases at J, with 10 bases in the middle. Germline V gene sequence: CDR1 SQVTM, CDR2 ANQGSEA. The CDR3 spells CSVELPYSTDTQYF. The CDR3 coding sequence is TGCAGCGTTGAGCTGCCCTATAGCACAGATACGCAGTATTTT.

The CDR3 bases are TGTGCCAGCAGTAAATTTAGAGGCGAGCAGTACTTC. It translates to CASSKFRGEQYF. The chain couples TRBV6-5 to TRBJ2-7, with D unresolved. Germline-derived CDR1 and CDR2 are MNHEY and SVGAGI. V lost 5 bases to trimming and J lost 6 bases, with 11 bases between them. The CDR3 extends over 12 amino acids.

This chain connects TRBV4-2 to TRBJ2-7; D call uncertain. The germline V gene has CDR1 LGHNA and CDR2 YNFKEQ. V gave up 0 bases and J gave up 0 bases, with 12 bases separating them. The CDR3 is 16 residues long. CDR3 sequence: CASSQDGPTSSYEQYF. The CDR3 DNA reads as TGTGCCAGCAGCCAAGATGGTCCTACGAGCTCCTACGAGCAGTACTTC.